The clone carrying this T cell receptor beta chain has a handful of counts. This sample is drawn from a study of blood T cell repertoires in COVID-19. Grouping used clinical history reported by participants in a survey and questionnaire. Trimming removed 3 bases at V and 5 bases at J, with 9 bases between. This CDR3 has 13 residues. Germline CDR1 and CDR2: SGHAT and FQNNGV. Assay: immunoSEQ multiplex PCR; the TCRdb copy retains only in-frame clones and omits some. The data hold roughly 290,000 clones, with roughly 89% observed a single time. The specimen was PBMCs or T cells enriched from blood (not recorded which). V gene TRBV11-2 combines with J gene TRBJ2-3; no firm D call. The sequence was collected from a woman between 40 and 50 years old who had recovered from COVID-19. The CDR3 protein is CASSLYTRDTQYF. The DNA of the CDR3 is TGTGCCAGCAGCTTGTACACCCGAGATACGCAGTATTTT.